The 19 T cell receptor beta chains in this list originate from one sample, sequenced in a study of T cell responses to AZD1222 COVID-19 vaccine. Produced via immunoSEQ multiplex PCR; TCRdb's table is partial and in-frame only. Among about 160,000 clones listed, 93% were seen once. Sequencing used peripheral blood, obtained on day 0 of AZD1222 vaccination. These receptors were collected from an adult in good health.

The table lists this clone with a few counts. This chain joins TRBV5-1 and TRBJ1-3; no definite D call. Germline assignment: CDR1 SGHRS and CDR2 YFSETQ. The CDR3 contains 14 residues. The V and J ends lost 0 bases and 1 base respectively, with 5 bases between them. In DNA form, the CDR3 reads TGCGCCAGCAGCTTGGAGGGTTCTGGAAACACCATATATTTT. It codes for CASSLEGSGNTIYF.

The rearrangement uses TRBV11-2 and TRBJ1-3; D remains ambiguous. Germline V lookup: CDR1 SGHAT, CDR2 FQNNGV. This CDR3 has 14 residues. The ends were cut back, 5 bases at V and 3 bases at J, with 11 bases in the middle. DNA of the CDR3: TGTGCCAGCAGCCCGGACCTGGGTGGAAACACCATATATTTT. It yields the protein CASSPDLGGNTIYF.

The chain recombines TRBV24-1 with TRBJ2-3; 7 nucleotides agree with TRBD2. CDR3 size: 16 residues. Per germline, CDR1 KGHDR and CDR2 SFDVKD. V lost 7 bases and J lost 0; bases outside the gene matches: 9. The CDR3 region has the DNA TGTGCCACCAGCCCCCGAGCGGGGCTTAGCACAGATACGCAGTATTTT. It translates to CATSPRAGLSTDTQYF.

The rearrangement links TRBV4-3 to TRBJ2-6; D gene ambiguous. Trimming stripped 0 bases from V and 0 bases from J, with 12 bases between. CDR3 length equals 18 residues. Germline V lookup: CDR1 LGHNA, CDR2 YSLEER. The CDR3 region is CASSQDPLGFSGANVLTF. The CDR3 nucleotides are TGCGCCAGCAGCCAAGACCCCTTAGGGTTCTCTGGGGCCAACGTCCTGACTTTC.

V usage is TRBV9 and J usage is TRBJ1-3; D gene unclear. The germline CDR1 and CDR2 sequences are SGDLS and YYNGEE. V was trimmed by 0 bases and J by 8 bases, leaving 12 bases between them. This CDR3 is built from 14 residues. CDR3: CASSVELGRDTIYF. In DNA, the CDR3 is TGTGCCAGCAGCGTAGAGCTGGGTAGAGACACCATATATTTT.

There are a few counts of this clone. This chain uses TRBV6-5 with TRBJ1-2; TRBD1 is a possible D gene (5 bases). The CDR3 runs 13 residues. Trimming removed 4 bases at V and 4 bases at J, with 10 bases between. CDR1 MNHEY and CDR2 SVGAGI come from the germline V gene. The CDR3 is CASSLTGLYGYTF. CDR3 nucleotides: TGTGCCAGCAGTTTAACAGGACTCTATGGCTACACCTTC.

The genes are TRBV10-3 and TRBJ1-2, with D hard to call. V was clipped by 0 bases and J by 0 bases, with 11 bases between them. Germline CDR1 ENHRY, CDR2 SYGVKD. This CDR3 has 16 amino acids. The chain's CDR3 is CAISESIVHSNYGYTF. The CDR3 DNA sequence: TGTGCCATCAGTGAGTCGATCGTACACTCTAACTATGGCTACACCTTC.

The chain recombines TRBV28 with TRBJ1-5; TRBD1 matches 10 bases. The V and J ends lost 2 bases and 4 bases, in that order; junction bases with no gene match: 2. CDR3 length equals 15 residues. Germline lookup yields CDR1 MDHEN and CDR2 SYDVKM. The CDR3 protein is CASSLGQGVNQPQHF. As DNA, the CDR3 is TGTGCCAGCAGTTTAGGACAGGGGGTAAATCAGCCCCAGCATTTT.

The chain uses TRBV3-1 (or the pseudogene TRBV3-2) and TRBJ1-5, with D tentatively TRBD1 (5 bases). This CDR3 region has 14 residues. Trimming stripped 0 bases from V and 5 bases from J, with 8 bases between. Germline V gives CDR1 LGHDT, CDR2 YNNKEL (reference sequence). The DNA for the CDR3 is TGTGCCAGCAGCCAAGACCAGGGCCATCAGCCCCAGCATTTT. Translation: CASSQDQGHQPQHF.

The chain has TRBV18 and TRBJ1-1; D unclear. The CDR3 covers 11 residues. Germline V gives CDR1 KGHSH, CDR2 LQKENI. V dropped 6 bases and J dropped 8 bases, with 10 bases sitting between them. CDR3 bases: TGTGCCAGCTCTCCCATAGAGGAAGCTTTCTTT. Its protein is CASSPIEEAFF.

J is TRBJ1-1 and V is TRBV7-8; D not resolved. V lost 5 bases, J lost 0 bases, and 13 bases lay in between. The CDR3 runs to 15 residues. CDR1 SGHVS and CDR2 FQNEAQ come from the germline V gene. The chain's CDR3 is CASSPSQALNTEAFF. DNA for the CDR3: TGTGCCAGCAGCCCAAGTCAGGCTTTGAACACTGAAGCTTTCTTT. Complete variable domain (other parts from reference TRBV7-8 and TRBJ1-1): GAGVSQSPRYKVAKRGQDVALRCDPISGHVSLFWYQQALGQGPEFLTYFQNEAQLDKSGLPSDRFFAERPEGSVSTLKIQRTQQEDSAVYLCASSPSQALNTEAFFGQGTRLTVV.

This clone was counted a few times. The chain is built from TRBV5-6 and TRBJ1-3; a possible D gene is TRBD1 (6 bases). Germline V gene lookup returns CDR1 SGHDT and CDR2 YYEEEE. This CDR3 spans 17 amino acids. Trimming removed 0 bases at V and 0 bases at J, with 13 bases between. The CDR3 DNA reads TGTGCCAGCAGCTTGGATGAGACAGGCCTCTCTGGAAACACCATATATTTT. It codes for CASSLDETGLSGNTIYF.

The genes are TRBV6-5 and TRBJ2-1; 7 bases are a match to TRBD1. Germline CDR1 and CDR2: MNHEY and SVGAGI. The CDR3 is made up of 12 amino acids. The ends lost 11 bases at V and 8 bases at J; junction bases unmatched: 9. The CDR3 here is CAGAGGWDEQFF. CDR3 DNA sequence: TGTGCCGGAGCAGGGGGTTGGGATGAGCAGTTCTTC.

This clone was observed a few times. The V and J genes are TRBV6-1 and TRBJ2-2; 8 bases fit TRBD1. The CDR3 extends over 18 amino acids. The J segment lost 1 base and the V segment lost 0 bases, leaving 7 bases of the junction unmatched. Germline CDR1 and CDR2: MNHNS and SASEGT. CDR3 residues: CASSEAWTGSVNTGELFF. Here the CDR3 DNA reads TGTGCCAGCAGTGAAGCGTGGACAGGGAGCGTGAACACCGGGGAGCTGTTTTTT.

CDR3 sequence reads: CASSSSGTGAYEQYF. In DNA, the CDR3 is TGTGCCAGCAGTTCATCCGGGACAGGCGCCTACGAGCAGTACTTC. The chain carries TRBV6-5 and TRBJ2-7; 8 bases agree with TRBD1. The CDR3 contains 15 residues. The J segment lost 2 bases and the V segment lost 4 bases, leaving 7 bases of the junction unmatched. The germline V gene has CDR1 MNHEY and CDR2 SVGAGI.

The chain employs TRBV7-9 and TRBJ2-3, with a possible D match to TRBD1 (7 bases). The CDR3 totals 16 residues. V lost 4 bases and J 3 bases, leaving 17 bases between the germline ends. Germline values: CDR1 SEHNR, CDR2 FQNEAQ (reference sequence). In DNA, the CDR3 is TGTGCCAGCAGCTCGGGGAAGGGGGCGGGAACAGATACGCAGTATTTT. This encodes CASSSGKGAGTDTQYF.

The CDR3 spells CASAPSGGAGGELFF. The CDR3 DNA is TGTGCCAGCGCCCCTAGCGGGGGGGCAGGCGGGGAGCTGTTTTTT. The chain combines TRBV7-6 with TRBJ2-2; TRBD2 aligns across 12 bases. V shed 8 bases, J shed 7 bases, and the junction held 8 bases outside the gene matches. CDR3 length: 15 amino acids. Germline CDR1 reads SGHVS; CDR2 reads FNYEAQ.

The chain employs TRBV5-6 and TRBJ2-7; D remains ambiguous. This CDR3 contains 14 residues. V dropped 0 bases and J dropped 0 bases, with 7 bases sitting between them. CDR1 and CDR2 from the germline V gene are SGHDT and YYEEEE. This CDR3 is CASSLEGSSYEQYF. In nucleotides, the CDR3 is TGTGCCAGCAGCTTGGAGGGTAGCTCCTACGAGCAGTACTTC.

This sequence joins TRBV3-1 (or the pseudogene TRBV3-2) and TRBJ2-2; no firm D call. V lost 7 bases and J lost 4, with 7 bases in between. Germline values: CDR1 LGHDT, CDR2 YNNKEL (reference sequence). The CDR3 totals 12 residues. The CDR3 nucleotides read TGTGCCAGCACGGGTGCCACCGGGGAGCTGTTTTTT. Encoded protein: CASTGATGELFF.